This T cell receptor (beta chain) was profiled in a study of spatial heterogeneity in lung cancer. For the study at large: Across tumor regions, counts of TCR transcripts showed a strong correlation with a T cell module score derived from matched bulk RNA-seq. Combinations of a unique TCR and a UMI were tallied in raw reads, and on average each appeared more than ten times.

TCRdb fed the 5' RACE reads into MiXCR, producing one record per CDR3 protein. The profile shows approximately 9,000 distinct CDR3 sequences, 4.5% of them singletons. This clonotype is medium-sized (0.01 to 0.1%). The antigen remains undetermined. CDR1 and CDR2 (germline): DFQATT, SNEGSKA (reference sequence). V was pared by 1 base and J by 3 bases, with 13 bases between. This CDR3 is built from 14 residues. Whole-study results and caveats: Tumoral mutation counts were tracked by counts of expanded intratumoral alpha and beta TCRs.

This sample's time point: sample taken at primary tumor resection. Samples were obtained from some 70 donors, all untreated early-stage non-small cell lung cancer patients. Material for sequencing was whole RNA from tumor, nontumor lung or frozen PBMC, left unsorted. The V and J genes are TRBV20-1 and TRBJ2-7; the D gene is possibly TRBD2 (5 bases). The sequence was collected from a female donor with early-stage non-small cell lung cancer. The specimen was lung tumor tissue, collected at surgery. The CDR3 nucleotides read TGCAGTGCTAGAGTCGTGGGAGTCGGCTACGAGCAGTACTTC. It yields the protein CSARVVGVGYEQYF.